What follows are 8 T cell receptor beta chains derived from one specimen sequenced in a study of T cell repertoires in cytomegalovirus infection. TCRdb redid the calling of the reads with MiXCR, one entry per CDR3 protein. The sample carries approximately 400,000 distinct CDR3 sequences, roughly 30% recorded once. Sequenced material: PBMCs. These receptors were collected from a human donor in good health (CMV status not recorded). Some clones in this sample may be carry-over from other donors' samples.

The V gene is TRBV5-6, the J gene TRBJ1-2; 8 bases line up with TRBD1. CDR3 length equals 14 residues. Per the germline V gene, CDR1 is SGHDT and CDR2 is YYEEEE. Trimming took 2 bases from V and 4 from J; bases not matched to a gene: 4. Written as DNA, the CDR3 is TGTGCCAGCAGCTTCGGACAGGGCGGCTATGGCTACACCTTC. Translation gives CASSFGQGGYGYTF.

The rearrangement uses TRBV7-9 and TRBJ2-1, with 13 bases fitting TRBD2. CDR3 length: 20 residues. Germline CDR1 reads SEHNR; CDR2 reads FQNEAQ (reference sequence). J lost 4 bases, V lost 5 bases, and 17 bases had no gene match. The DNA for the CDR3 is TGTGCCAGCAGCACTATTTCGGTACGACTAGCGGGGGGACCTTACAATGAGCAGTTCTTC. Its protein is CASSTISVRLAGGPYNEQFF.

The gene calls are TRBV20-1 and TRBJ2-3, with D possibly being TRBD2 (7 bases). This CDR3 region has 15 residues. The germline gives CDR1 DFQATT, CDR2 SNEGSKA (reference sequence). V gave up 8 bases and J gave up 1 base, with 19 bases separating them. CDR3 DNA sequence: TGCAGTACTCGTCAAGGGGGGGCTCGCACAGATACGCAGTATTTT. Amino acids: CSTRQGGARTDTQYF.

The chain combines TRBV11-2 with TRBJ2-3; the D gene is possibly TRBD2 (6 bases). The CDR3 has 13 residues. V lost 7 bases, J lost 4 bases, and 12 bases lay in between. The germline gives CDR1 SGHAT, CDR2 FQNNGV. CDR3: CASTGVRPDTQYF. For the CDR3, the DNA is TGTGCCAGCACGGGGGTCCGCCCAGATACGCAGTATTTT. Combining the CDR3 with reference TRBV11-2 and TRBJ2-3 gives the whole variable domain EAGVAQSPRYKIIEKRQSVAFWCNPISGHATLYWYQQILGQGPKLLIQFQNNGVVDDSQLPKDRFSAERLKGVDSTLKIQPAKLEDSAVYLCASTGVRPDTQYFGPGTRLTVL.

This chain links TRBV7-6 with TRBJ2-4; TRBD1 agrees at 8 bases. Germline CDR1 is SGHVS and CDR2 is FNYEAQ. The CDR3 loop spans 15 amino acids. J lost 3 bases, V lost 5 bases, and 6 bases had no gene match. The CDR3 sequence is CASSLGQGDKNIQYF. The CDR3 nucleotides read TGTGCCAGCAGCCTAGGACAGGGCGACAAAAACATTCAGTACTTC.

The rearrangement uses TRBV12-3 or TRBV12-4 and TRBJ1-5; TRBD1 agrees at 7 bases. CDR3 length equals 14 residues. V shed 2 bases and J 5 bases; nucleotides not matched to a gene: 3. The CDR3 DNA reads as TGTGCCAGCAGTTTAAAGGGGGCTCATCAGCCCCAGCATTTT. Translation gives CASSLKGAHQPQHF.

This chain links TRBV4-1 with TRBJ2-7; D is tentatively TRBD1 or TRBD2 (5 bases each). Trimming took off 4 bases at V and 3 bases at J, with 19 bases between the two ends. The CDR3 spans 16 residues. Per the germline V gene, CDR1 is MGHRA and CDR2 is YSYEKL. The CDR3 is CASSRLTTDKFYEQYF. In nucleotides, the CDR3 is TGCGCCAGCAGCCGACTAACAACGGACAAATTCTACGAGCAGTACTTC.

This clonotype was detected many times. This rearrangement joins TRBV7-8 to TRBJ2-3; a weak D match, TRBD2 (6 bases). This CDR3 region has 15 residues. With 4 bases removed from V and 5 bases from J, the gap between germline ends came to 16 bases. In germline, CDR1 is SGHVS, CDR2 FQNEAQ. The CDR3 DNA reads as TGTGCCAGCAGCTCAATAGCGGACTGGAGAGATACGCAGTATTTT. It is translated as CASSSIADWRDTQYF.